Below are 9 T cell receptor beta chains sequenced from a single sample in a study of CD8 T cells in ankylosing spondylitis (dated by TCRdb to 2016 to 2017). Receptor libraries were prepared by 5' RACE. Sequencing used an Illumina HiSeq 2500. The public sequencing data were trimmed at Q25 with fastp and processed into clonotypes with MiXCR by TCRdb, which kept only in-frame beta chains. Rows with a matching CDR3 protein are joined into one entry that keeps the most common DNA and genes. The sample table lists some 30,000 distinct CDR3 sequences, about 6.8% of them with a count of one. About 11% of the sample is in the top ten clones. The sample was blood, either unsorted or a sorted T cell fraction (not recorded which). These receptors were collected from a male donor with ankylosing spondylitis or in good health (not recorded which).

This clonotype was detected many times. The chain employs TRBV12-3 or TRBV12-4 and TRBJ1-2; the D is unclear. Trimming removed 3 bases from V and 8 bases from J, with 16 bases in between. The CDR3 has 14 amino acids. The chain's CDR3 is CASSLGEGPYGYTF. CDR3 in DNA: TGTGCCAGCAGTTTGGGTGAGGGCCCCTACGGCTACACCTTC.

The rearrangement links TRBV11-1 to TRBJ2-6; D is unclear. Deletions cut 3 bases from V and 2 bases from J, with 20 bases between. The germline V gene encodes CDR1 SGHAT and CDR2 FQDESV (reference sequence). The CDR3 loop spans 19 amino acids. CDR3 sequence (DNA): TGTGCCAGCAGCTTTTCATCGGGCAGCATTTACCCTGGGGCCAACGTCCTGACTTTC. Its translation: CASSFSSGSIYPGANVLTF.

The sample holds many counts of this clonotype. The chain carries TRBV20-1 and TRBJ1-1; 9 bases are a match to TRBD1. With V trimmed by 6 bases and J by 5 bases, 7 bases remained unmatched. Germline assignment: CDR1 DFQATT and CDR2 SNEGSKA (reference sequence). This CDR3 has 13 amino acids. CDR3 protein: CSAGDRASTEAFF. For the CDR3, the DNA is TGCAGTGCAGGGGACAGGGCGTCAACTGAAGCTTTCTTT.

This clonotype was seen a handful of times. The gene calls are TRBV7-9 and TRBJ2-3; D not certain. The CDR3 is 13 residues long. Trimming left V 1 base short and J 3 bases short, with 5 bases between. Germline loops: CDR1 SEHNR, CDR2 FQNEAQ (reference sequence). CDR3 bases: TGTGCCAGCAGCTTAGAGGCGACAGATACGCAGTATTTT. This sequence encodes CASSLEATDTQYF.

Many counts were recorded for this clonotype. The chain employs TRBV20-1 and TRBJ2-1; 9 bases map to TRBD2. The CDR3 has 17 amino acids. V lost 5 bases and J lost 5; bases outside the gene matches: 16. CDR1 and CDR2 (germline): DFQATT, SNEGSKA (reference sequence). The CDR3 here is CSAGPGSLAGGNNEQFF. The CDR3, as DNA: TGCAGTGCTGGCCCGGGAAGCCTCGCGGGAGGGAACAATGAGCAGTTCTTC.

This clonotype has a count of ten or more. V and J are TRBV5-1 and TRBJ2-1; 9 positions agree with TRBD2. V dropped 3 bases and J dropped 3; count of bases not matched to a gene: 1. Germline values: CDR1 SGHRS, CDR2 YFSETQ. CDR3 size: 14 residues. The DNA of the CDR3 is TGCGCCAGCAGCTATAGCGGGAGCTACAATGAGCAGTTCTTC. It codes for CASSYSGSYNEQFF.

About this clonotype itself: A read error is possible here, since a much larger clone lies one base away. This chain connects TRBV7-3 to TRBJ1-2, with 9 bases fitting TRBD1. Germline-derived CDR1 and CDR2 are SGHTA and FQGTGA. The CDR3 sequence is 13 residues long. CDR3 bases: TGTGCCAGCAGCCCCGGACAGGGGAGTGGCTACGCCTTC. As protein: CASSPGQGSGYAF.

This clonotype has ten or more counts. The chain combines TRBV29-1 with TRBJ2-1; no clear D. Germline-derived CDR1 and CDR2 are SQVTM and ANQGSEA. V lost 2 bases and J 1 base, leaving 15 bases between the germline ends. The CDR3 is 16 amino acids. CDR3 DNA: TGCAGCGTTGAACTCCGCAGTAGTGGGTCCTACAATGAGCAGTTCTTC. It codes for CSVELRSSGSYNEQFF.

This clonotype was recorded at least ten times. The CDR3 DNA sequence: TGTGCCAGCAGCCAAGGGAGCAATCAGCCCCAGCATTTT. Translating gives CASSQGSNQPQHF. J is TRBJ1-5 and V is TRBV14; D is uncertain. Germline V lookup: CDR1 SGHDN, CDR2 FVKESK. The V end lost 1 base, the J end lost 1 base, and 2 bases lay between the germline ends. This CDR3 spans 13 amino acids.